This T cell receptor (beta chain) emerged from a study of human T cells and chemical hapten exposure. Findings and limits, study-wide: Following DPC sensitization, TCRs present above 1 in 1000 frequency showed no change.

In its sample, this clonotype was seen a few times. Its antigen is as yet unknown. Stated time point: healthy volunteer bleed at 6 weeks. RNA extraction used unfractionated whole blood as the source of total RNA. CDR1 ENHRY and CDR2 SYGVKD come from the germline V gene. Trimming took 3 bases from V and 3 from J; bases not matched to a gene: 0. This CDR3 contains 13 residues. Unique molecular identifiers were attached to individual cDNA molecules within the library. TCRdb independently ran MiXCR on the RACE reads; one entry per CDR3 protein. The table lists under 45,000 distinct CDR3 sequences, roughly 5.5% of them singletons.

The chain has TRBV10-3 and TRBJ1-1, with 8 nucleotides matching TRBD1. The clonotype was recovered from a human donor in good health. Some clones in this sample may be carry-over from other donors' samples. The sequenced material came from whole blood. The CDR3 loop is CAISDRGHTEAFF. DNA for the CDR3: TGTGCCATCAGTGACAGGGGGCACACTGAAGCTTTCTTT.